A selection of T cell receptor beta chains follows, all from one sample in a study of OX40 agonist ivuxolimab in advanced cancers. Measured with immunoSEQ multiplex PCR; TCRdb has only the in-frame clones, and not every one. The data show about 53,000 clones, roughly 90% seen once. Source: CD4+ or CD8+ T cells sorted from blood, taken in a trial of the OX40 agonist ivuxolimab. The receptors originated from an adult with an advanced solid tumor such as melanoma, head and neck, liver or kidney cancer. The CDR3 runs from the conserved cysteine through the conserved F or W. The D gene is left open where the match is weak. Clone size is not always given. Where it is, it says once, few, many or a class for expanded clones.

j_call d_call clone_size v_call cdr3_aa cdr3_nt
TRBJ2-5 NA NA TRBV28 CASTLRDTGTQETQYF TGTGCCAGCACCCTTCGGGACACCGGGACACAAGAGACCCAGTACTTC
TRBJ2-5 NA NA TRBV28 CASSLRAEGFQYF TGTGCCAGCAGTTTACGAGCTGAGGGTTTCCAGTACTTC
TRBJ1-3 NA NA TRBV6-1 CASSTGTHSGNTIYF TGTGCCAGCAGCACAGGGACCCACTCTGGAAACACCATATATTTT
TRBJ2-7 TRBD2 NA TRBV27 CASSLWGRAYEQYF TGTGCCAGCAGTTTATGGGGGAGGGCGTACGAGCAGTACTTC
TRBJ2-1 NA NA TRBV7-2 CASSGLASYNEQFF TGTGCCAGCAGTGGGCTAGCGAGTTACAATGAGCAGTTCTTC
TRBJ1-2 NA NA TRBV11-2 CASSLDAGVIYGYTF TGTGCCAGCAGCTTAGATGCAGGGGTGATCTATGGCTACACCTTC
TRBJ2-1 NA NA TRBV11-2 CASSFPGVSYNEQFF TGTGCCAGCAGCTTCCCGGGGGTTTCCTACAATGAGCAGTTCTTC
TRBJ2-3 NA NA TRBV28 CASSLYGTYSSTDTQYF TGTGCCAGCAGTTTATATGGGACTTATTCTAGCACAGATACGCAGTATTTT
TRBJ2-3 TRBD1 NA TRBV28 CASSPTGATDTQYF TGTGCCAGCAGCCCGACAGGGGCGACAGATACGCAGTATTTT
TRBJ2-2 NA NA TRBV6-5 CASSYTDGWRGGELFF TGTGCCAGCAGTTACACGGATGGTTGGCGTGGCGGGGAGCTGTTTTTT
TRBJ2-5 NA NA TRBV28 CASSALEHPETQYF TGTGCCAGCAGTGCCTTAGAGCATCCAGAGACCCAGTACTTC
TRBJ2-7 TRBD2 once TRBV5-1 CASSLGLASYEQYF TGCGCCAGCAGCTTGGGACTAGCCTCTTACGAGCAGTACTTC
TRBJ2-2 NA NA TRBV30 CAWSVMGGGELFF TGTGCCTGGAGTGTTATGGGAGGCGGGGAGCTGTTTTTT
TRBJ2-7 NA NA TRBV13 CASSSRRADYEQYF TGTGCCAGCAGCTCCCGGAGGGCCGACTACGAGCAGTACTTC
TRBJ1-5 NA NA TRBV21-1 CASSHTGGDQPQHF TGTGCCAGCAGCCATACAGGGGGAGACCAGCCCCAGCATTTT
TRBJ2-1 NA once TRBV25-1 CASSDHSSYNEQFF TGTGCCAGCAGTGATCACAGCTCCTACAATGAGCAGTTCTTC
TRBJ2-7 NA NA TRBV7-6 CASSLRQSYEQYF TGTGCCAGCAGCTTACGACAGTCCTACGAGCAGTACTTC
TRBJ1-1 TRBD1 NA TRBV11-2 CAIQQGTEAFF TGTGCCATCCAACAGGGGACTGAAGCTTTCTTT
TRBJ2-3 TRBD1 NA TRBV4-3 CASSPTGQGFTDTQYF TGCGCCAGCAGCCCTACGGGACAGGGGTTCACAGATACGCAGTATTTT
TRBJ2-7 NA once TRBV7-3 CASSLTAGASYEQYF TGTGCCAGCAGCTTGACAGCGGGCGCGTCCTACGAGCAGTACTTC
TRBJ2-2 NA NA TRBV5-1 CASSLAAGRKTGELFF TGCGCCAGCAGCTTGGCCGCGGGGCGCAAGACCGGGGAGCTGTTTTTT
TRBJ1-2 NA NA TRBV4-1 CASSQDPATTPNPNYGYTF TGCGCCAGCAGCCAAGATCCCGCGACAACCCCAAACCCTAACTATGGCTACACCTTC
TRBJ1-1 TRBD1 NA TRBV5-4 CASSSDTGDTEAFF TGTGCCAGCAGCTCCGATACAGGGGACACTGAAGCTTTCTTT
TRBJ1-2 NA NA TRBV5-4 CASSRQGFGDGYTF TGTGCCAGCAGCCGGCAGGGCTTCGGGGATGGCTACACCTTC
TRBJ1-1 NA NA TRBV27 CASSHGTPQGEAFF TGTGCCAGCAGTCACGGGACACCTCAGGGTGAAGCTTTCTTT
TRBJ2-5 TRBD1 NA TRBV19 CASSSGQSQETQYF TGTGCCAGTAGTTCGGGACAGTCACAAGAGACCCAGTACTTC
TRBJ2-5 TRBD2 NA TRBV7-9 CASSLGQQLAGDQETQYF TGTGCCAGCAGCTTAGGGCAACAACTAGCGGGGGACCAAGAGACCCAGTACTTC
TRBJ1-4 NA NA TRBV4-1 CASSQDGGGDEKLFF TGCGCCAGCAGCCAAGATGGGGGGGGTGATGAAAAACTGTTTTTT
TRBJ1-5 NA NA TRBV25-1 CASSEGFNQPQHF TGTGCCAGCAGTGAAGGGTTCAATCAGCCCCAGCATTTT
TRBJ1-1 NA once TRBV7-9 CASSLEGRGEAFF TGTGCCAGCAGCTTGGAGGGTCGGGGTGAAGCTTTCTTT
TRBJ2-7 NA NA TRBV9 CASSPPGTKYEQYF TGTGCCAGCAGCCCCCCCGGGACAAAATACGAGCAGTACTTC
TRBJ2-5 TRBD1 NA TRBV28 CASRQGVGETQYF TGTGCCAGCAGACAGGGGGTAGGGGAGACCCAGTACTTC
TRBJ1-2 NA NA TRBV5-1 CASSAEQGRLDYFNGYTF TGCGCCAGCAGCGCTGAACAGGGCAGGTTGGATTATTTCAATGGCTACACCTTC
TRBJ1-5 NA NA TRBV19 CAGSIDSRGWGQPQHF TGTGCCGGTAGTATAGATAGTAGAGGGTGGGGTCAGCCCCAGCATTTT
TRBJ2-2 TRBD2 NA TRBV7-6 CASSLASSGSRTGELFF TGTGCCAGCAGCTTAGCGTCTAGCGGGAGTCGCACCGGGGAGCTGTTTTTT
TRBJ2-5 NA NA TRBV20-1 CSARLVETQYF TGCAGTGCTAGACTAGTAGAGACCCAGTACTTC
TRBJ2-7 NA NA TRBV28 CASTSVGQYEQYF TGTGCCAGCACCAGCGTCGGGCAGTACGAGCAGTACTTC
TRBJ2-1 TRBD1 NA TRBV27 CASSKGALHEQFF TGTGCCAGCAGCAAGGGGGCGCTCCATGAGCAGTTCTTC
TRBJ2-1 TRBD1 NA TRBV2 CASSVLRGQGTYNEQFF TGTGCCAGCAGTGTCCTGAGGGGGCAGGGTACCTACAATGAGCAGTTCTTC
TRBJ1-1 NA NA TRBV27 CASSLSPLGDTEAFF TGTGCCAGCAGTTTATCCCCTTTGGGGGACACTGAAGCTTTCTTT
TRBJ2-3 NA NA TRBV19 CASSIVFEFGGKHPSTDTQYF TGTGCCAGTAGCATAGTTTTTGAGTTTGGGGGAAAACACCCTAGCACAGATACGCAGTATTTT
TRBJ2-1 TRBD2 NA TRBV7-6 CASSSREVTYNEQFF TGTGCCAGCAGCTCACGGGAGGTCACCTACAATGAGCAGTTCTTC
TRBJ1-1 NA NA TRBV7-5 CASSPEKAFF TGTGCCAGCAGCCCTGAAAAAGCTTTCTTT
TRBJ2-5 NA NA TRBV14 CASSQDRGYQETQYF TGTGCCAGCAGCCAAGACAGGGGATACCAAGAGACCCAGTACTTC
TRBJ2-5 NA NA TRBV4-1 CASSQGSEAWETQYF TGCGCCAGCAGCCAAGGAAGTGAAGCGTGGGAGACCCAGTACTTC
TRBJ2-1 NA NA TRBV7-9 CASSWEWGADNEQFF TGTGCCAGCAGCTGGGAATGGGGCGCAGACAATGAGCAGTTCTTC
TRBJ1-4 NA few TRBV27 CASSLTAPSEKLFF TGTGCCAGCAGTTTGACAGCCCCTAGTGAAAAACTGTTTTTT
TRBJ1-1 NA NA TRBV7-8 CASNRPTGGMNTEAFF TGTGCCAGCAACCGACCTACGGGGGGTATGAACACTGAAGCTTTCTTT
TRBJ1-4 TRBD1 NA TRBV19 CASSDPGQGDEKLFF TGTGCCAGTAGTGACCCGGGACAGGGGGATGAAAAACTGTTTTTT
TRBJ2-1 NA once TRBV7-2 CASSGSDSYNEQFF TGTGCCAGCAGCGGGAGCGACTCCTACAATGAGCAGTTCTTC
TRBJ2-3 NA NA TRBV4-1 CASSQVGGADTQYF TGCGCCAGCAGCCAAGTCGGAGGGGCAGATACGCAGTATTTT
TRBJ2-5 NA NA TRBV27 CASGLPMETQYF TGTGCCAGCGGTCTACCTATGGAGACCCAGTACTTC
TRBJ2-5 NA NA TRBV15 CATSSNQETQYF TGTGCCACCAGCAGTAATCAAGAGACCCAGTACTTC
TRBJ1-5 NA NA TRBV4-2 CASSQVADGNQPQHF TGTGCCAGCAGCCAAGTGGCGGACGGCAATCAGCCCCAGCATTTT